This is a list of T cell receptor beta chains from one sample in a study of identical twins. Using its own MiXCR run on the 5' RACE reads, TCRdb lists one record per CDR3 protein. The table lists 690,000 or so distinct CDR3 sequences, under 9% of them singletons. The same sample was also studied in work on yellow fever vaccine responses in identical twins.

The source material was PBMCs. Every receptor here comes from a woman aged 18-29 years in good health. Each CDR3 is given with its conserved first and last residue. The D gene is left open where the match is weak. Clone size is shown for a subset of rows, as once, few, many or a class of expanded clone.

>NA|TRBV13|TRBJ2-7|NA
CASSGMGGGSYEQYF
>TRBD2|TRBV27|TRBJ2-3|many
CASSSSGTSGGRYSTDTQYF
>NA|TRBV20-1|TRBJ2-4|few
CSASASLAKNIQYF
>TRBD2|TRBV12-3/TRBV12-4|TRBJ2-5|NA
CASTLGTGGQETQYF
>NA|TRBV28|TRBJ1-5|few
CASSTGGGRGNQPQHF
>NA|TRBV10-3|TRBJ2-7|few
CATMLGAYSYEQYF
>TRBD1|TRBV29-1|TRBJ1-1|few
CSVGGFRGAMNTEAFF
>TRBD1|TRBV4-3|TRBJ2-2|many
CASSPEGTVNTGELFF
>NA|TRBV12-3/TRBV12-4|TRBJ2-7|NA
CASSFGPGVSYEQYF
>NA|TRBV10-2|TRBJ2-2|few
CASREQGGANTGELFF
>NA|TRBV28|TRBJ2-2|many
CASSPRTKFTGELFF
>NA|TRBV27|TRBJ2-7|NA
CASTPSGTTYEQYF
>NA|TRBV20-1|TRBJ2-7|NA
CSAATRSYEQYF
>NA|TRBV27|TRBJ1-4|few
CASTSWQGYEKLFF
>TRBD2|TRBV7-9|TRBJ2-3|NA
CASSPGLAEIDTQYF
>NA|TRBV5-6|TRBJ2-1|NA
CASTRHLPGNEQFF
>NA|TRBV20-1|TRBJ2-7|NA
CSAFTGSYEQYF
>NA|TRBV5-1|TRBJ2-2|few
CASSLAPRETGELFF
>NA|TRBV6-5|TRBJ2-2|few
CASSYSGLNTGELFF
>NA|TRBV27|TRBJ2-1|many
CASSLRDTSYNEQFF
>NA|TRBV3-1|TRBJ2-1|many
CASSQDGRVYNEQFF
>NA|TRBV5-1|TRBJ2-2|NA
CASGDTGQVGNTGELFF
>NA|TRBV5-1|TRBJ2-7|many
CASRDPGTATYEQYF
>NA|TRBV3-1|TRBJ1-2|few
CASSHRTANYGYTF
>NA|TRBV5-1|TRBJ2-2|NA
CASSLTRTVGAGELFF
>NA|TRBV28|TRBJ2-6|few
CASGDTKSSGANVLTF
>NA|TRBV12-3/TRBV12-4|TRBJ1-2|NA
CASTVTGPNYGYTF
>NA|TRBV7-8|TRBJ1-1|many
CASSLVVFGDTEAFF
>NA|TRBV20-1|TRBJ2-1|NA
CSALSGTEQFF